This T cell receptor (beta chain) was recovered during a study of blood T cell repertoires in COVID-19. During the 2 weeks before they entered the study, exposed participants had met someone with a PCR-confirmed or clinician-diagnosed COVID-19 case. The CDR3 has 14 amino acids. Trimming took off 5 bases at V and 5 bases at J, with 15 bases between the two ends. Germline values: CDR1 SGHTA, CDR2 FQGTGA. Generated by immunoSEQ multiplex PCR, the TCRdb table keeps only in-frame clones and is missing some. Among about 350,000 clones listed, about nine tenths were seen once. This sequence joins TRBV7-3 and TRBJ1-1; D is unresolved. The TCR comes from a woman aged 30 to 39 who had been exposed to COVID-19. Input material: PBMCs or T cells enriched from blood (not recorded which). The CDR3 is CASSPGGVKTEAFF. The CDR3 coding sequence is TGTGCCAGCAGCCCAGGCGGGGTTAAGACTGAAGCTTTCTTT. Supplemented by reference TRBV7-3 and TRBJ1-1, the full variable domain reads GAGVSQTPSNKVTEKGKYVELRCDPISGHTALYWYRQSLGQGPEFLIYFQGTGAADDSGLPNDRFFAVRPEGSVSTLKIQRTERGDSAVYLCASSPGGVKTEAFFGQGTRLTVV.